The 8 T cell receptor beta chains below were found in one sample sequenced in a study of blood T cell repertoires in COVID-19. Sequencing was performed with immunoSEQ multiplex PCR; in TCRdb, only in-frame clones are kept and a portion is missing. Of 50,000 to 85,000 clones detected, approximately 91% appear once; the ten largest clones hold about 6.8%. The sequencing input was peripheral blood. These receptors were taken from a human donor in a cohort sampled during active COVID-19.

The chain is built from TRBV2 and TRBJ2-5; D possibly corresponds to TRBD2 (6 bases). CDR3 length equals 15 residues. Germline V gene lookup returns CDR1 SNHLY and CDR2 FYNNEI. Trimming removed 6 bases at V and 4 bases at J, with 18 bases between. Written as DNA, the CDR3 is TGTGCCAGCAGGCCCACCCGGGGAGGCGGAGAGACCCAGTACTTC. Protein product: CASRPTRGGGETQYF.

This rearrangement joins TRBV7-6 to TRBJ2-1, with D perhaps TRBD2 (5 bases). The V and J ends lost 5 bases and 0 bases respectively, with 17 bases between them. Germline V gene data show CDR1 as SGHVS and CDR2 as FNYEAQ. The CDR3 covers 17 residues. CDR3 coding DNA: TGTGCCAGCAGCCCTGAAGGACCGGGAAGCTCCTACAATGAGCAGTTCTTC. This codes for CASSPEGPGSSYNEQFF.

The rearrangement joins TRBV18 to TRBJ1-1, with 10 bases that match TRBD1. The CDR3 totals 13 residues. With 4 bases clipped from V and 10 bases from J, the junction kept 6 bases outside the gene matches. Germline V gene sequence: CDR1 KGHSH, CDR2 LQKENI. The DNA of the CDR3 is TGTGCCAGCTCACAGGGGGACAGGGGAGTAGCTTTCTTT. Translation gives CASSQGDRGVAFF.

This chain uses TRBV27 with TRBJ1-2; 10 bases fit TRBD1. The CDR3 consists of 19 residues. Germline CDR1 MNHEY, CDR2 SMNVEV (reference sequence). J lost 7 bases, V lost 4 bases, and 21 bases had no gene match. The CDR3: CASSSGVRVLWTGGGGYTF. DNA for the CDR3: TGTGCCAGCAGTTCGGGCGTTCGGGTTTTGTGGACAGGGGGAGGTGGCTACACCTTC.

The V call is TRBV5-6, the J call TRBJ1-2; D is perhaps TRBD1 (6 bases). Trimming took 2 bases from V and 0 from J, leaving 14 bases between them. This CDR3 spans 16 amino acids. CDR1 is SGHDT and CDR2 is YYEEEE in the germline V gene. The CDR3 reads CASSFLQGSSNYGYTF. CDR3 sequence (DNA): TGTGCCAGCAGCTTCTTACAGGGATCCTCTAACTATGGCTACACCTTC.

This clone occurred once. V and J are TRBV19 and TRBJ1-4; a weak D match, TRBD1 (5 bases). The length of the CDR3 is 13 residues. V was trimmed by 2 bases and J by 6 bases, leaving 7 bases between them. Germline V gene sequence: CDR1 LNHDA, CDR2 SQIVND (reference sequence). DNA of the CDR3: TGTGCCAGTAGTATACCGGGGGATGAAAAACTGTTTTTT. Translation: CASSIPGDEKLFF.

The J gene is TRBJ2-3, the V gene TRBV14; D gene ambiguous. The CDR3 runs to 12 residues. CDR1 and CDR2 (germline): SGHDN, FVKESK. V lost 0 bases and J lost 5, with 3 bases in between. For the CDR3, the DNA is TGTGCCAGCAGCCAAGATCTAGATACGCAGTATTTT. Translation gives CASSQDLDTQYF.

J is TRBJ2-7 and V is TRBV6-5, with TRBD2 as a possible D gene (6 bases). Trimming removed 10 bases from V and 0 bases from J, with 19 bases in between. The CDR3 covers 15 residues. CDR1 and CDR2 (germline): MNHEY, SVGAGI. CDR3 coding DNA: TGTGCCACCGGTCCGGAGGGCTCCTACTCCTACGAGCAGTACTTC. It yields the protein CATGPEGSYSYEQYF.